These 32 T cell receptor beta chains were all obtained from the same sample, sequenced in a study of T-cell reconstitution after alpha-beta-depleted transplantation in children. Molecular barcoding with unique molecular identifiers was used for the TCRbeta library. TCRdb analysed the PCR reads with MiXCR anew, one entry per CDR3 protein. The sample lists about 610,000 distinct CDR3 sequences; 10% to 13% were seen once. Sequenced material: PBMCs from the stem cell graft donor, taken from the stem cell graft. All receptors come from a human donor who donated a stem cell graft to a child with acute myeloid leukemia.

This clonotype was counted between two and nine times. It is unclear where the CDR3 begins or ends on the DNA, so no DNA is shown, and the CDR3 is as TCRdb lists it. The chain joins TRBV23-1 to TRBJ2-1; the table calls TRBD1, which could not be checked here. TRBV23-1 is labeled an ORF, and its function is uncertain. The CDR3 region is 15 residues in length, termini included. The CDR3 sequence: CASSSSGHGYNEQFF.

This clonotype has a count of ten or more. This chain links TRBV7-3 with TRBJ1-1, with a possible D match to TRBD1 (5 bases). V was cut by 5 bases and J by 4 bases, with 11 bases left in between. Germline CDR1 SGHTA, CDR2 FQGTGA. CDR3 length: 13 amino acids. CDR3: CASSPVRGTEAFF. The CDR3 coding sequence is TGTGCCAGCAGCCCAGTAAGGGGCACTGAAGCTTTCTTT.

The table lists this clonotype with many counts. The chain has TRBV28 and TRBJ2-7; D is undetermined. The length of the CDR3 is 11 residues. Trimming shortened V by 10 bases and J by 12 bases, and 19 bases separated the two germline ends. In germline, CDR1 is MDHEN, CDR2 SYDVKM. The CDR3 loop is CATHRVGPLYF. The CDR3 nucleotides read TGTGCCACCCACCGAGTGGGTCCCTTGTACTTC.

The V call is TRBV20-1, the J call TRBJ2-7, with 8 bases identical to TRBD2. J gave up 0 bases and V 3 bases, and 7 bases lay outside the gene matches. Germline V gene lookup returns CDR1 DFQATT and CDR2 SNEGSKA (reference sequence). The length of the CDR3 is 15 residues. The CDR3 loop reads CSASSLAGFSYEQYF. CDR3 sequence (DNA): TGCAGTGCTAGCTCCCTAGCGGGCTTCTCCTACGAGCAGTACTTC.

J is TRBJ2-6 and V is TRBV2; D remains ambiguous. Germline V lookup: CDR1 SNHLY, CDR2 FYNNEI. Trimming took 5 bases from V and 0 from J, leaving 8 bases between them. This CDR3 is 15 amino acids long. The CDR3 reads CASSRRSSGANVLTF. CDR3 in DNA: TGTGCCAGCAGTCGCAGGTCCTCTGGGGCCAACGTCCTGACTTTC.

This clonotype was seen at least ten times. CDR3 loop: CASSLGDRFMNTEAFF. CDR3 bases: TGTGCCAGCAGTTTAGGGGACCGCTTCATGAACACTGAAGCTTTCTTT. This rearrangement joins TRBV28 to TRBJ1-1; tentatively, D is TRBD1 (5 bases). The CDR3 runs 16 residues. CDR1 is MDHEN, CDR2 SYDVKM, per germline. V gave up 2 bases and J gave up 0 bases, with 13 bases separating them.

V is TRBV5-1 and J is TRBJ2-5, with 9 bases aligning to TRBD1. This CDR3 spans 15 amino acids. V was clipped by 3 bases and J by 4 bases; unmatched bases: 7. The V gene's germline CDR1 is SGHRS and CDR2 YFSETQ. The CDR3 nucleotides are TGCGCCAGCAGCTACTCACAGGGGGCCGGAGAGACCCAGTACTTC. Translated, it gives CASSYSQGAGETQYF.

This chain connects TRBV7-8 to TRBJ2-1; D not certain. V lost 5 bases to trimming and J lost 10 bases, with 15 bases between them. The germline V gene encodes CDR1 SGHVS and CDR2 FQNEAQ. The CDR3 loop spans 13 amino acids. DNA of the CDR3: TGTGCCAGCAGCCGAACATATGACGCCGAGCAGTTCTTC. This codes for CASSRTYDAEQFF.

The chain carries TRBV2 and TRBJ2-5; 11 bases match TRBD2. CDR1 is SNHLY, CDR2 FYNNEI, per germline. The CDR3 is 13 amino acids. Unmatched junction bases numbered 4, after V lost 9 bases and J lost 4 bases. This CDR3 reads CASAGTSGETQYF. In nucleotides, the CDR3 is TGTGCCAGTGCCGGGACTAGCGGAGAGACCCAGTACTTC.

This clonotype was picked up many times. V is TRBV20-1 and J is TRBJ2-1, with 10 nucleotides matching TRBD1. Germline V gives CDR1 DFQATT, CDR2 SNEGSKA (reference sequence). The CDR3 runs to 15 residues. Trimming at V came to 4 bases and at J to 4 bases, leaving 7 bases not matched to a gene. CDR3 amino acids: CSANLRDRGYNEQFF. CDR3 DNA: TGCAGTGCTAACCTCCGGGACAGGGGATACAATGAGCAGTTCTTC.

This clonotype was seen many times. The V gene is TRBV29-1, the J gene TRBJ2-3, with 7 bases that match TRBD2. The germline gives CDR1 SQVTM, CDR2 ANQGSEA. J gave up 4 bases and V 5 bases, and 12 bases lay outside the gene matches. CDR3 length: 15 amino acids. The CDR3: CSVLFGGSGADTQYF. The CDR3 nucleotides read TGCAGCGTTTTATTCGGCGGGAGTGGGGCAGATACGCAGTATTTT.

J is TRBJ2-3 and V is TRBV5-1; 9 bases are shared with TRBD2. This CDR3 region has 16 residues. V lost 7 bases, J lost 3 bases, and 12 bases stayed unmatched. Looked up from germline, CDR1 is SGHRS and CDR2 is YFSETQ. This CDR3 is CASRRTGTSRTDTQYF. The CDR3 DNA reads TGCGCCAGCCGGAGGACCGGGACTAGCCGTACAGATACGCAGTATTTT.

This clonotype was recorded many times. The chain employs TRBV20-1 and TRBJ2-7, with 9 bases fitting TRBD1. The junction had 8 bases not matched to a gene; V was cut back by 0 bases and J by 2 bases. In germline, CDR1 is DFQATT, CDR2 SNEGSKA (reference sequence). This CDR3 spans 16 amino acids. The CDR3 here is CSARDRDRDITYEQYF. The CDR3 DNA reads TGCAGTGCTAGAGACCGGGACAGGGATATAACCTACGAGCAGTACTTC.

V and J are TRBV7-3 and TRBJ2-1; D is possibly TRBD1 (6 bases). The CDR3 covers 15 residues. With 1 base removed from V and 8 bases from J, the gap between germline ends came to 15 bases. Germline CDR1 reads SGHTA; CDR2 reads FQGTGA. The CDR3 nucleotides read TGTGCCAGCAGCTTAAAGGGGGTGGGAGTCCATGAGCAGTTCTTC. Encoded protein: CASSLKGVGVHEQFF.

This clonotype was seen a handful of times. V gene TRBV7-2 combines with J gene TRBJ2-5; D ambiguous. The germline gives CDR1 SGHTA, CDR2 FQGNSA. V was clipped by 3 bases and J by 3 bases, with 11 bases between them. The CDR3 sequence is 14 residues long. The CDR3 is CASSLVRRKETQYF. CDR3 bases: TGTGCCAGCAGCTTGGTACGCCGAAAAGAGACCCAGTACTTC. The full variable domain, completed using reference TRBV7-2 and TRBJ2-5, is GAGVSQSPSNKVTEKGKDVELRCDPISGHTALYWYRQSLGQGLEFLIYFQGNSAPDKSGLPSDRFSAERTGGSVSTLTIQRTQQEDSAVYLCASSLVRRKETQYFGPGTRLLVL.

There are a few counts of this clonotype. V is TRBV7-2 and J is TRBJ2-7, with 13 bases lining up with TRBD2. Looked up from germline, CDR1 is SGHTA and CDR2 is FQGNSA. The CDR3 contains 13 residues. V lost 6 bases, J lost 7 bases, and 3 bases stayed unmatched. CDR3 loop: CASRLAGGREQYF. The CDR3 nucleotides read TGTGCCAGCAGACTAGCGGGGGGGAGGGAGCAGTACTTC.

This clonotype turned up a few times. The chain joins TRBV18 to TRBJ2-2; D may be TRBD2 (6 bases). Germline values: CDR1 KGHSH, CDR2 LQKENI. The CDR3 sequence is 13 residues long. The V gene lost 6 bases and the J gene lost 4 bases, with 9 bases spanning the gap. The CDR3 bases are TGTGCCAGCTCTACTAGCTCCACCGGGGAGCTGTTTTTT. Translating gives CASSTSSTGELFF.

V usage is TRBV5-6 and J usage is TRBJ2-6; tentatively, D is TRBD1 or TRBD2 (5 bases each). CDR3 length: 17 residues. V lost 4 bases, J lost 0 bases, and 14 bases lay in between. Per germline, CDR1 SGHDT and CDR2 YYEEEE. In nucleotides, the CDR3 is TGTGCCAGCAGCCCGAGGGGTTTGGCCTCTGGGGCCAACGTCCTGACTTTC. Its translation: CASSPRGLASGANVLTF.

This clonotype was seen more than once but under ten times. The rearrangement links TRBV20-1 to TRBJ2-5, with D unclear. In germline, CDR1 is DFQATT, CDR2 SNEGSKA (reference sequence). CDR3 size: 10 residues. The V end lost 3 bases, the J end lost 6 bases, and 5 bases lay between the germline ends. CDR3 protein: CSASFQTQYF. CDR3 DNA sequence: TGCAGTGCTAGCTTCCAGACCCAGTACTTC.

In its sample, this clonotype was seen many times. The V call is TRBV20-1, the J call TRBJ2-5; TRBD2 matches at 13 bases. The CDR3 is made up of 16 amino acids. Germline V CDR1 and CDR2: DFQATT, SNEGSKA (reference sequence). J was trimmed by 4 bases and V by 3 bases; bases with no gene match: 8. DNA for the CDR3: TGCAGTGCTAGTACTAGCGGGGGGGAGGCCGGAGAGACCCAGTACTTC. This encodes CSASTSGGEAGETQYF.

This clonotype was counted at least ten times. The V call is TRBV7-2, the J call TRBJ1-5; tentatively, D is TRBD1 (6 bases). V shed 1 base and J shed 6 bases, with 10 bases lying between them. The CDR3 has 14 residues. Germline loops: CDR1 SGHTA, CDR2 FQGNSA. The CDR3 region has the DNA TGTGCCAGCAGCTTAGAAGGGGGTAGTCAGCCCCAGCATTTT. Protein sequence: CASSLEGGSQPQHF.

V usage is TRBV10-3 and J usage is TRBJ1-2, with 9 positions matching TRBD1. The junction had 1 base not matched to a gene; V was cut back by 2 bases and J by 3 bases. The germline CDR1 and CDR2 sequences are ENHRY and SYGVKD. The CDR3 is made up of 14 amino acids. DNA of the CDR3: TGTGCCATCAGTGAGACAGGGGGCCACTATGGCTACACCTTC. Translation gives CAISETGGHYGYTF.

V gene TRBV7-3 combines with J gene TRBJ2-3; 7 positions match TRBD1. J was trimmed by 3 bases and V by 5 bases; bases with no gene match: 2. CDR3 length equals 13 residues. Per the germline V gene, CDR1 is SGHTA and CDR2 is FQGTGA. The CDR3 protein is CASSRGQTDTQYF. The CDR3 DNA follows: TGTGCCAGCAGCCGGGGACAGACAGATACGCAGTATTTT.

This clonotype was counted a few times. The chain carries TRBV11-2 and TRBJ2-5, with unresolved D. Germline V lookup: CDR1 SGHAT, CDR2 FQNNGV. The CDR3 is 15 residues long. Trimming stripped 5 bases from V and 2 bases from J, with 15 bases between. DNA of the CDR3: TGTGCCAGCAGCGCCGTCGGCGGAATACAAGAGACCCAGTACTTC. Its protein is CASSAVGGIQETQYF.

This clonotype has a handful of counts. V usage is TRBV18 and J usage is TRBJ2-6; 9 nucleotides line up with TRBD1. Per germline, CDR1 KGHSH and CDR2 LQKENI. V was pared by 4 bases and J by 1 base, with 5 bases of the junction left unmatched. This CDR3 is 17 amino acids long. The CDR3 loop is CASSHRTGASGANVLTF. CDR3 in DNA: TGTGCCAGCTCACACCGGACAGGGGCGTCTGGGGCCAACGTCCTGACTTTC.

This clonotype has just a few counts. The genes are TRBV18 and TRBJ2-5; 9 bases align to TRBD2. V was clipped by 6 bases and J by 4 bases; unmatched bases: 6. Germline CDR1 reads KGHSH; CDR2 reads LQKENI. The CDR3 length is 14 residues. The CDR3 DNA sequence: TGTGCCAGCTCGCCAGCGGGAGGTGGAGAGACCCAGTACTTC. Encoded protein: CASSPAGGGETQYF.

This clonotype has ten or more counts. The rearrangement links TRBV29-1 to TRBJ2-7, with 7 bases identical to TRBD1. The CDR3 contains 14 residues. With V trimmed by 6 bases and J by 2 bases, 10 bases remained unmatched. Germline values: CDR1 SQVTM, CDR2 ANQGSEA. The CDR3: CSVNTGAPTYEQYF. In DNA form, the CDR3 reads TGCAGCGTGAATACAGGGGCCCCAACCTACGAGCAGTACTTC.

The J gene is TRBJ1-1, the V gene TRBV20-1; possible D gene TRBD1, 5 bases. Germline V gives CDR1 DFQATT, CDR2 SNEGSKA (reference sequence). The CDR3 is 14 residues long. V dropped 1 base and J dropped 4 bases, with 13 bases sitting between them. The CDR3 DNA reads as TGCAGTGCTAGAGGCACACCGGGACTCACTGAAGCTTTCTTT. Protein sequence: CSARGTPGLTEAFF.

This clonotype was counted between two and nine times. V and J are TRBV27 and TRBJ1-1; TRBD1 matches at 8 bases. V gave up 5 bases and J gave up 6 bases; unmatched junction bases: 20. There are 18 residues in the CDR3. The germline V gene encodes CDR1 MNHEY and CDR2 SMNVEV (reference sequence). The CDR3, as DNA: TGTGCCAGCAGTCCACGGACAGGGTGGTCCCAAACCCACGCTGAAGCTTTCTTT. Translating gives CASSPRTGWSQTHAEAFF.

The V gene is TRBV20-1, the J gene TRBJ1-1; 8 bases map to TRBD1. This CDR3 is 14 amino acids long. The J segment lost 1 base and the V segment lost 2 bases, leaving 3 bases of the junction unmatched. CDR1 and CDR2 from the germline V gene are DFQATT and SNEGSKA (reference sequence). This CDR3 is CSARSGQGNTEAFF. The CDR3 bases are TGCAGTGCTAGAAGTGGACAGGGGAACACTGAAGCTTTCTTT.

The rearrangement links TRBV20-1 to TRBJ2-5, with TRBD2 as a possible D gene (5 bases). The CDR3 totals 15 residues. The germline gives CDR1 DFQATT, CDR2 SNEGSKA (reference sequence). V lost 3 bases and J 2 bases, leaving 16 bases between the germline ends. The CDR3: CSASLLRAGQETQYF. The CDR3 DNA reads TGCAGTGCTAGCCTTTTGAGGGCTGGGCAAGAGACCCAGTACTTC.

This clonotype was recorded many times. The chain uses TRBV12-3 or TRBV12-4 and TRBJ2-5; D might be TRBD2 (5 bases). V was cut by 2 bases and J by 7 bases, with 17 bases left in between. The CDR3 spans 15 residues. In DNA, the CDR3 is TGTGCCAGCAGTTTATTCGCAGACTCCGAGGGGACCCAGTACTTC. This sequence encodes CASSLFADSEGTQYF.